The 23 T cell receptor beta chains below come from one sample, sequenced in a study of T-cell reconstitution after alpha-beta-depleted transplantation in children (dated by TCRdb to 2015 to 2016). Libraries were prepared through PCR. TCRdb lists the instrument as Illumina HiSeq 2500. TCR library preparation used molecular barcoding, with unique molecular identifiers applied to normalize quantification of the TCRbeta repertoire. The public reads were reprocessed in TCRdb via fastp at Q25 and MiXCR, keeping in-frame beta chains. Every CDR3 protein is listed once, alongside the most common genes and DNA of its rows. This sample lists about 150,000 distinct CDR3 sequences; roughly 11% were detected once. Of the sample, roughly 13% is held by the ten largest clones. Read against the paper, the sample's treatment or condition label means: allogeneic hematopoietic cell transplantation with graft depleted of TCRalphabeta T cells and CD19 B cells.

Sequenced here: PBMCs, sampled before TCRalphabeta/CD19-depleted stem cell transplant. The receptor source for this set is a boy between 2 and 10 years old with acute myeloid leukemia, due to receive a stem cell transplant.

This clonotype was recorded many times. The J gene is TRBJ1-1, the V gene TRBV5-1; weak D call: TRBD1 (5 bases). The V and J ends lost 0 bases and 1 base respectively, with 10 bases between them. Germline CDR1 and CDR2: SGHRS and YFSETQ. The CDR3 has 15 amino acids. CDR3: CASSLVGRENTEAFF. The CDR3 DNA reads as TGCGCCAGCAGCTTGGTTGGCAGGGAGAACACTGAAGCTTTCTTT.

This clonotype was counted at least ten times. V is TRBV5-6 and J is TRBJ1-2, with D unclear. The CDR3 has 12 residues. Trimming shortened V by 4 bases and J by 5 bases, and 9 bases separated the two germline ends. The germline V gene has CDR1 SGHDT and CDR2 YYEEEE. CDR3 sequence: CASSRTPYGYTF. The CDR3 bases are TGTGCCAGCAGCAGGACCCCTTATGGCTACACCTTC.

This clonotype showed up many times. The chain is built from TRBV27 and TRBJ1-2; D may be TRBD1 (5 bases). V lost 6 bases and J lost 8, with 22 bases in between. CDR1 and CDR2 from the germline V gene are MNHEY and SMNVEV (reference sequence). There are 15 residues in the CDR3. The CDR3 sequence: CASRPGGGRMGGYTF. The CDR3 nucleotides are TGTGCCAGCAGACCCGGGGGAGGTCGGATGGGCGGCTACACCTTC.

This clonotype was counted ten times or more. This chain connects TRBV5-1 to TRBJ2-2, with D unclear. V lost 4 bases, J lost 6 bases, and 13 bases lay in between. In germline, CDR1 is SGHRS, CDR2 YFSETQ. The CDR3 has 14 amino acids. The CDR3 nucleotides are TGCGCCAGCAGCCCCCCGTCAAGTTCCGGGGAGCTGTTTTTT. Translated: CASSPPSSSGELFF. The complete variable domain, with remaining parts taken from reference TRBV5-1 and TRBJ2-2, reads KAGVTQTPRYLIKTRGQQVTLSCSPISGHRSVSWYQQTPGQGLQFLFEYFSETQRNKGNFPGRFSGRQFSNSRSEMNVSTLELGDSALYLCASSPPSSSGELFFGEGSRLTVL.

This clonotype was recorded many times. The V call is TRBV7-9, the J call TRBJ2-2, with 8 bases identical to TRBD1. With V trimmed by 2 bases and J by 5 bases, 4 bases remained unmatched. Looked up from germline, CDR1 is SEHNR and CDR2 is FQNEAQ (reference sequence). The CDR3 spans 15 residues. CDR3 loop: CASSLPGTGTGELFF. The DNA of the CDR3 is TGTGCCAGCAGCTTACCCGGGACAGGTACCGGGGAGCTGTTTTTT.

This clonotype was counted many times. The chain couples TRBV6-2 or TRBV6-3 to TRBJ1-4, with D unclear. V lost 0 bases to trimming and J lost 2 bases, with 22 bases between them. Germline CDR1 and CDR2: MNHEY and SVGEGT. This CDR3 is 20 amino acids long. The CDR3 spells CASSYSTRSLPGSTNEKLFF. In DNA, the CDR3 is TGTGCCAGCAGTTACTCGACCCGAAGCCTACCCGGATCGACTAATGAAAAACTGTTTTTT.

The table lists this clonotype with a few counts. In DNA, the CDR3 is TGTGCCAGCAGCTTATTTCCCCCCGGGGCCTCTGGGGCCAACGTCCTGACTTTC. Residues: CASSLFPPGASGANVLTF. This chain links TRBV7-3 with TRBJ2-6; D may correspond to TRBD1 or TRBD2 (5 bases each). CDR1 is SGHTA, CDR2 FQGTGA, per germline. CDR3 length equals 18 residues. The V end was cut by 2 bases, the J end by 0 bases, with 14 bases between.

The chain joins TRBV20-1 to TRBJ2-3; 9 bases align to TRBD2. Germline V CDR1 and CDR2: DFQATT, SNEGSKA (reference sequence). The length of the CDR3 is 16 residues. J gave up 5 bases and V 5 bases, and 14 bases lay outside the gene matches. CDR3 DNA: TGCAGTGCTGAAGGGCGTGGCGGGGGGGCGGGAGATACGCAGTATTTT. Protein product: CSAEGRGGGAGDTQYF.

This clonotype was seen a few times. V usage is TRBV6-2 or TRBV6-3 and J usage is TRBJ1-1; TRBD1 matches 10 bases. This CDR3 spans 16 amino acids. V shed 2 bases and J 4 bases; nucleotides not matched to a gene: 7. Germline V gene sequence: CDR1 MNHEY, CDR2 SVGEGT. As DNA, the CDR3 is TGTGCCAGCAGTTACGCCCGGGACAGGGGTACCACTGAAGCTTTCTTT. It specifies CASSYARDRGTTEAFF.

As to this clonotype: A much larger clone lies a single base off, so this may be a read error. The gene calls are TRBV19 and TRBJ2-1; a weak D match, TRBD1 (5 bases). Germline V gives CDR1 LNHDA, CDR2 SQIVND (reference sequence). This CDR3 has 12 amino acids. The CDR3 loop reads CPSRERGDEQFF. The CDR3, as DNA: TGTCCCAGTAGAGAAAGGGGTGATGAGCAGTTCTTC.

This clonotype was recorded many times. CDR3 nucleotide sequence: TGTGCCAGCAGTTTAATACAGGGTGCTAGCAATGAGCAGTTCTTC. This translates into CASSLIQGASNEQFF. The chain employs TRBV12-3 or TRBV12-4 and TRBJ2-1; TRBD1 is a possible D gene (6 bases). The CDR3 has 15 amino acids. V gave up 2 bases and J gave up 6 bases, with 14 bases separating them.

This clonotype has a count of ten or more. The V call is TRBV29-1, the J call TRBJ2-2; D not certain. Trimming removed 5 bases at V and 0 bases at J, with 7 bases between. This CDR3 is 13 amino acids long. Germline lookup yields CDR1 SQVTM and CDR2 ANQGSEA. The CDR3 region has the DNA TGCAGCGTTTTTACTCCGAACACCGGGGAGCTGTTTTTT. The encoded protein is CSVFTPNTGELFF.

This clonotype was observed at least ten times. The gene calls are TRBV28 and TRBJ1-1; the D is unclear. V was trimmed by 4 bases and J by 8 bases, leaving 8 bases between them. The CDR3 runs 11 residues. Looked up from germline, CDR1 is MDHEN and CDR2 is SYDVKM. CDR3: CASSYQDEAFF. The CDR3 DNA is TGTGCCAGCAGTTACCAGGACGAAGCTTTCTTT.

On this clonotype: A much more abundant neighbour one base away suggests this may be a read error. The chain recombines TRBV4-2 with TRBJ2-3; a possible D gene is TRBD1 (6 bases). The DNA end favors TRBJ1-5, so the J call may be wrong. This CDR3 has 14 residues. Germline V lookup: CDR1 LGHNA, CDR2 YNFKEQ. The CDR3 reads CASSQEGGADTQHF. For the CDR3, the DNA is TGTGCCAGCAGCCAAGAAGGGGGGGCAGATACGCAGCATTTT.

This clonotype was seen at least ten times. The chain combines TRBV7-6 with TRBJ2-7; 7 bases fit TRBD2. Germline V CDR1 and CDR2: SGHVS, FNYEAQ. V was pared by 2 bases and J by 1 base, with 5 bases of the junction left unmatched. The CDR3 is 15 amino acids. CDR3 sequence reads: CASSLLGGGSYEQYV. Written as DNA, the CDR3 is TGTGCCAGCAGCTTATTGGGCGGGGGTTCCTACGAGCAGTACGTC.

Ten or more counts support this clonotype. V gene TRBV5-1 combines with J gene TRBJ1-3; D gene ambiguous. The CDR3 runs to 13 residues. Trimming left V 0 bases short and J 6 bases short, with 7 bases between. Germline-derived CDR1 and CDR2 are SGHRS and YFSETQ. In DNA, the CDR3 is TGCGCCAGCAGCTTGGAATCAGAAAACACCATATATTTT. Amino acids: CASSLESENTIYF.

This clonotype was seen many times. The CDR3 nucleotides are TGTGCCAGCAGCCCCGACAGGGGGTATGGGAACACTGAAGCTTTCTTT. As protein: CASSPDRGYGNTEAFF. The chain combines TRBV2 with TRBJ1-1; 9 bases align to TRBD1. Germline lookup yields CDR1 SNHLY and CDR2 FYNNEI. The CDR3 has 16 amino acids. The V segment lost 6 bases and the J segment 1 base; nucleotides outside the gene matches: 9.

This clonotype was seen at least ten times. The gene calls are TRBV3-1 and TRBJ1-6, with TRBD1 identical over 8 bases. In germline, CDR1 is LGHDT, CDR2 YNNKEL (reference sequence). This CDR3 comprises 16 residues. Trimming cost V 5 bases and J 3 bases; bases outside gene matches: 6. CDR3 protein: CASSLQGGSYNSPLHF. Written as DNA, the CDR3 is TGTGCCAGCAGCTTACAGGGGGGAAGCTATAATTCACCCCTCCACTTT. The whole variable domain, remainder taken from reference TRBV3-1 and TRBJ1-6, is DTAVSQTPKYLVTQMGNDKSIKCEQNLGHDTMYWYKQDSKKFLKIMFSYNNKELIINETVPNRFSPKSPDKAHLNLHINSLELGDSAVYFCASSLQGGSYNSPLHFGNGTRLTVT.

At least ten counts were recorded for this clonotype. The chain joins TRBV25-1 to TRBJ1-4; possibly TRBD1 for D (6 bases). Trimming stripped 1 base from V and 8 bases from J, with 14 bases between. Germline values: CDR1 MGHDK, CDR2 SYGVNS. This CDR3 is built from 15 residues. The CDR3 DNA reads as TGTGCCAGCAGTGAATCGGGGGGGCTTGAGGAAAAACTGTTTTTT. Translating it yields CASSESGGLEEKLFF.

This clonotype was detected many times. The genes are TRBV5-6 and TRBJ2-2; perhaps D is TRBD1 or TRBD2 (5 bases each). This CDR3 contains 17 residues. The V gene lost 0 bases and the J gene lost 0 bases, with 12 bases spanning the gap. Germline V gives CDR1 SGHDT, CDR2 YYEEEE. The CDR3 here is CASSLGAGTANTGELFF. CDR3 bases: TGTGCCAGCAGCTTGGGTGCCGGGACGGCGAACACCGGGGAGCTGTTTTTT.

This clonotype was picked up many times. J is TRBJ1-5 and V is TRBV28; D gene uncertain. Germline CDR1 reads MDHEN; CDR2 reads SYDVKM. The CDR3 extends over 14 amino acids. Trimming removed 6 bases from V and 4 bases from J, with 13 bases in between. The CDR3 here is CASSPGPLNQPQHF. In DNA form, the CDR3 reads TGTGCCAGCAGCCCCGGGCCCCTTAATCAGCCCCAGCATTTT.

This clonotype was seen at least ten times. The chain uses TRBV5-1 and TRBJ1-6; the D gene is possibly TRBD1 (5 bases). With 1 base removed from V and 8 bases from J, the gap between germline ends came to 10 bases. The V gene's germline CDR1 is SGHRS and CDR2 YFSETQ. This CDR3 has 14 amino acids. CDR3: CASSLTGSDSPLHF. CDR3 nucleotides: TGCGCCAGCAGCTTGACAGGATCAGATTCACCCCTCCACTTT.

This clonotype was seen at least ten times. This rearrangement joins TRBV29-1 to TRBJ1-5; D gene unclear. V dropped 5 bases and J dropped 3 bases, with 11 bases sitting between them. The CDR3 has 13 residues. Germline CDR1 reads SQVTM; CDR2 reads ANQGSEA. CDR3 sequence (DNA): TGCAGCGTTTCGGCGGCCCTCAATCAGCCCCAGCATTTT. It specifies CSVSAALNQPQHF.